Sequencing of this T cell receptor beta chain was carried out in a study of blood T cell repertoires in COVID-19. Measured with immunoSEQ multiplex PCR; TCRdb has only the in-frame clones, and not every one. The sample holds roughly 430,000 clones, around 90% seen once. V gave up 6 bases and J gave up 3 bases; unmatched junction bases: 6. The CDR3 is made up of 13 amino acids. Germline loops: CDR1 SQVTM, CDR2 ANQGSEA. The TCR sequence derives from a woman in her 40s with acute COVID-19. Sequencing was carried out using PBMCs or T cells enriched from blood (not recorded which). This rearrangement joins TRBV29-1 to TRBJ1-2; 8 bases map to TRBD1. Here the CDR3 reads CSVDGQGHYGYTF. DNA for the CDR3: TGCAGCGTCGACGGACAGGGACACTATGGCTACACCTTC.